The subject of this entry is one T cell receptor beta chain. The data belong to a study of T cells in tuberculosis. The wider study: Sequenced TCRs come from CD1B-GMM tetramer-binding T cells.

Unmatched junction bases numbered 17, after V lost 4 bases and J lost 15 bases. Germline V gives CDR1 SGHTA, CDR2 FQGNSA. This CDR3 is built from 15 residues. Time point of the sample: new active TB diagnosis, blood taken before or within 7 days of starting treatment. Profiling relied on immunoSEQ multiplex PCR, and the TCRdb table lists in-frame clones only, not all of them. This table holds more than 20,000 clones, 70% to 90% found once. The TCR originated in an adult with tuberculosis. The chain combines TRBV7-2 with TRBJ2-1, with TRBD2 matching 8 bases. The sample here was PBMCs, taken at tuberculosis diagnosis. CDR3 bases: TGTGCCAGCAGCTCACCAGGACTAGCCTCTCCATTTCCGTTCTTC. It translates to CASSSPGLASPFPFF.